The TCR beta chain described here comes from a study of T cells in Graves' hyperthyroidism and ophthalmopathy. Whole-study context: Peripheral blood was secured at the point of initial diagnosis, before any treatment.

This clonotype was found many times. RNA transcripts provided the source from which TCR beta CDR3 regions were amplified. TCR CDR3 underwent first-round RT-PCR with the HTBI primer set. TCRdb re-analysed the multiplex PCR reads in MiXCR, keeping a single row per CDR3 protein. The table lists some 560,000 distinct CDR3 sequences, about a sixth of them singletons. The authors took PBMCs from 8.5 to 10 ml fresh peripheral blood. V was clipped by 2 bases and J by 2 bases; unmatched bases: 3. The CDR3 runs 14 residues. Per the germline V gene, CDR1 is KGHSH and CDR2 is LQKENI. Input material: blood. The genes are TRBV18 and TRBJ2-7, with 7 bases matching TRBD1. The sequence derives from a woman in her twenties or thirties with Graves' hyperthyroidism. In DNA form, the CDR3 reads TGTGCCAGCTCACCATGGCAGGGGGCCTACGAGCAGTACTTC. Translation gives CASSPWQGAYEQYF.